The present T cell receptor beta chain was sequenced within a study of a mutant IDH1 vaccine in newly diagnosed glioma. Study summary: At week 35 came visit V12, and visit V13 followed at week 47. Study results and limitations: Vaccine-induced immune responses were detected in approximately 93% of patients.

Notes on this clone: The antigen is not known.

With 5 bases removed from V and 9 bases from J, the gap between germline ends came to 17 bases. Germline V gene lookup returns CDR1 LNHNV and CDR2 YYDKDF (reference sequence). The CDR3 totals 14 residues. The sample's time point: week 47, end of study. In every dose of vaccine, 300 ug of mutant IDH1 20-mer peptide was given alongside topical imiquimod. The assay was immunoSEQ multiplex PCR, and TCRdb's table has in-frame clones only and misses some. The sample shows about 59,000 clones, around 83% of them seen only once. The sequence was obtained from a man aged 25-45 years with glioma. The gene calls are TRBV15 and TRBJ1-3; D gene unclear. The sequences come from PBMCs, collected from a glioma patient whose treatment included an IDH1 peptide vaccine. The CDR3 spells CATSLNYSYGTIYF. For the CDR3, the DNA is TGTGCCACCAGCTTAAACTACAGCTATGGCACCATATATTTT. Complete variable domain (other parts from reference TRBV15 and TRBJ1-3): DAMVIQNPRYQVTQFGKPVTLSCSQTLNHNVMYWYQQKSSQAPKLLFHYYDKDFNNEADTPDNFQSRRPNTSFCFLDIRSPGLGDTAMYLCATSLNYSYGTIYFGEGSWLTVV.